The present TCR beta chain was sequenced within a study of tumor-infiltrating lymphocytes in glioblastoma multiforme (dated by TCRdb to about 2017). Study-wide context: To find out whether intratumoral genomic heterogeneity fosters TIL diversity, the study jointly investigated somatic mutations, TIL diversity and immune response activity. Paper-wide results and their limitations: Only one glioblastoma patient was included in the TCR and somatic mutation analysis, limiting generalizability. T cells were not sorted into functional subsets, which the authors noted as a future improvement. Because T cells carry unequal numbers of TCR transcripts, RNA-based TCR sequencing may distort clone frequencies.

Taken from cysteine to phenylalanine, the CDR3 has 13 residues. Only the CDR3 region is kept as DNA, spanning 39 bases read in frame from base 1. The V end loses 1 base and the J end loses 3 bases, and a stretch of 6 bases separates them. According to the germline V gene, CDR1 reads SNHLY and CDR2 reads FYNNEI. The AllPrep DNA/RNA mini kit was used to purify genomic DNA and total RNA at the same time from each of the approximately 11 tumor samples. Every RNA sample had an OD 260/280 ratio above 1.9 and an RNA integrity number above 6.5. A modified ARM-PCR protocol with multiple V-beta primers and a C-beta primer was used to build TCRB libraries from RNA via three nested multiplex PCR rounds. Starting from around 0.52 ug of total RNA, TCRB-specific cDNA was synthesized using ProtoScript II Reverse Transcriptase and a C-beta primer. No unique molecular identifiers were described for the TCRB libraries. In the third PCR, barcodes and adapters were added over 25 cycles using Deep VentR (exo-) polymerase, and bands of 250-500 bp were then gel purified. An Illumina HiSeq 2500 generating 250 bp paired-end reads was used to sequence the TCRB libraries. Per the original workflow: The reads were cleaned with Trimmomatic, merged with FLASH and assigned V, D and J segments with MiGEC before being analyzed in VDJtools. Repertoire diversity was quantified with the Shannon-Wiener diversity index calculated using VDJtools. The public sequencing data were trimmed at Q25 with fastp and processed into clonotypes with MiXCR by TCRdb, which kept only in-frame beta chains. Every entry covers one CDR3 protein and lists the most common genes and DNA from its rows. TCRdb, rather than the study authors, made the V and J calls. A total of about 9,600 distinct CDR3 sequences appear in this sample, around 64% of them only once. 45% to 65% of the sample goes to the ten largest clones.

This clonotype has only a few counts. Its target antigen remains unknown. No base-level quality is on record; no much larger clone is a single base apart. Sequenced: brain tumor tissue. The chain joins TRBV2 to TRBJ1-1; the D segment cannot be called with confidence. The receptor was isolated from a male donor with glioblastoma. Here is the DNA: TGTGCCAGCAGTGAAGGGGGTTACACTGAAGCTTTCTTT. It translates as CASSEGGYTEAFF. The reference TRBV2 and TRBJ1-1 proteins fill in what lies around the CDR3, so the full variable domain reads EPEVTQTPSHQVTQMGQEVILRCVPISNHLYFYWYRQILGQKVEFLVSFYNNEISEKSEIFDDQFSVERPDGSNFTLKIRSTKLEDSAMYFCASSEGGYTEAFFGQGTRLTVV.